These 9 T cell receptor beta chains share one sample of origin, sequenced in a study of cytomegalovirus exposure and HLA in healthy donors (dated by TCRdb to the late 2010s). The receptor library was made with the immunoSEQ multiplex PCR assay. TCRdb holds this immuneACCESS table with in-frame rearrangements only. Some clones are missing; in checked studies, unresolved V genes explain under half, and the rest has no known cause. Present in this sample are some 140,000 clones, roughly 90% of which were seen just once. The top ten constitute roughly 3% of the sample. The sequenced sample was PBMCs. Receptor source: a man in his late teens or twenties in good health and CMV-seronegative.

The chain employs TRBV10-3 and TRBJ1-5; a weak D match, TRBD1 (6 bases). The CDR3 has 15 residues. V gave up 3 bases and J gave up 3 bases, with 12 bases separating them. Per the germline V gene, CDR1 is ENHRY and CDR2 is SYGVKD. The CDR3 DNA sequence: TGTGCCATCAGTGAATCAGGGGCTTTCAATCAGCCCCAGCATTTT. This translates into CAISESGAFNQPQHF.

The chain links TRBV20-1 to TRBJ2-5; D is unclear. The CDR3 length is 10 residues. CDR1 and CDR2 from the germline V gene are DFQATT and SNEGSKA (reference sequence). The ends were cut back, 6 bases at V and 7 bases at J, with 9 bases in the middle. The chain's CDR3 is CSAPYGTQYF. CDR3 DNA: TGCAGTGCCCCGTACGGGACCCAGTACTTC.

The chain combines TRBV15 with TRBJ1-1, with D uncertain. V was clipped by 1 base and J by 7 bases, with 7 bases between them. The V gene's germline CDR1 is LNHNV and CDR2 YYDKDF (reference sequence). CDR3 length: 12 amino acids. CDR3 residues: CATSRAGVEAFF. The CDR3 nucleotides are TGTGCCACCAGCAGAGCCGGGGTTGAAGCTTTCTTT.

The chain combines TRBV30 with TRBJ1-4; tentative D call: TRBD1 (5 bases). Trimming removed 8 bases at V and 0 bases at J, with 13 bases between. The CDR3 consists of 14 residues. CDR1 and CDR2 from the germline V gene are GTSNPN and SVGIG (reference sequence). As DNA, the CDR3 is TGTGCCGGGACTGGCGGTGCAACTAATGAAAAACTGTTTTTT. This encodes CAGTGGATNEKLFF.

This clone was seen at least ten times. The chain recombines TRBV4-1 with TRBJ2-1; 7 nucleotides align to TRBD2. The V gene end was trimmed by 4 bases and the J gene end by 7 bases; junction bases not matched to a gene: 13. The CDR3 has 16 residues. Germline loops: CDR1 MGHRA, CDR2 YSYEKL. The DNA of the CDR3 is TGCGCCAGCAGCCGACCCGGCCTCGGGGAGGGGAATGAGCAGTTCTTC. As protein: CASSRPGLGEGNEQFF.

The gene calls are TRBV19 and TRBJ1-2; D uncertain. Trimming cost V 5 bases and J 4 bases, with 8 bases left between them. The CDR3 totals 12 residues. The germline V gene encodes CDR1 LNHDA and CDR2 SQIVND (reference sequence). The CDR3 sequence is CASSGQFYGYTF. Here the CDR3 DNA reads TGTGCCAGTAGTGGCCAATTCTATGGCTACACCTTC.

The CDR3 DNA is TGTGCCAGCAGTGAAACAAGCGGGGGGTACGATGAGCAGTTCTTC. It is translated as CASSETSGGYDEQFF. The V and J genes are TRBV6-1 and TRBJ2-1, with 9 bases lining up with TRBD2. The CDR3 runs to 15 residues. Trimming removed 2 bases from V and 8 bases from J; junction bases left unmatched: 7. Germline CDR1 reads MNHNS; CDR2 reads SASEGT.

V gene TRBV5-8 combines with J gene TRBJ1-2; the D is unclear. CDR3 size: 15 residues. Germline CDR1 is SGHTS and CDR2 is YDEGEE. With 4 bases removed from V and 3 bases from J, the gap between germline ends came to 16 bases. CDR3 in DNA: TGTGCCAGCAGCCCCACCATCCGGGTGGACTATGGCTACACCTTC. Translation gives CASSPTIRVDYGYTF.

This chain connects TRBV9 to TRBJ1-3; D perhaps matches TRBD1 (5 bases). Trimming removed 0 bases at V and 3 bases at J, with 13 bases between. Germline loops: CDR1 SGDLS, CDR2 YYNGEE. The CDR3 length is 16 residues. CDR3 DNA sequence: TGTGCCAGCAGCGTAGGGGGGAGGGCAGGTGGAAACACCATATATTTT. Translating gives CASSVGGRAGGNTIYF.